This T cell receptor beta chain emerged from a study of Graves' ophthalmopathy and Graves' hyperthyroidism (dated by TCRdb to 2017 to 2018). Regarding the complete study: Peripheral blood samples were taken at the time of initial diagnosis, before any treatment was given. In total, 135 blood samples were TCR-sequenced: around 42 ophthalmopathy, some 75 hyperthyroidism and around 17 hyperthyroidism-to-ophthalmopathy patients. Following sample collection, hyperthyroidism patients were given methimazole at a starting dose of 30 mg daily, and ophthalmopathy patients were given high-dose intravenous methylprednisolone. For independent validation, a separate cohort was made up of 18 hyperthyroidism patients plus 17 patients who later progressed from hyperthyroidism to ophthalmopathy. The 100 or so discovery patients were randomly split 7:3 into training and test sets. To explore V-J signatures distinguishing ophthalmopathy from hyperthyroidism, a discovery set of 100 patients (about 44 ophthalmopathy, 55 to 60 stable hyperthyroidism) was enrolled. T-cell repertoires of thyroid tissue and blood were compared in 5 or 6 hyperthyroidism patients. To tell Graves' ophthalmopathy apart from Graves' hyperthyroidism, and to predict which patients would progress to ophthalmopathy, the study relied on TCR beta repertoire signatures. The full study reports these points: Sample size was not statistically predetermined, and group allocation was not concealed from the investigators. In cross-validation, the 13-signature model distinguished ophthalmopathy from stable hyperthyroidism with less than 90% sensitivity and over 81% specificity, while in the test set the corresponding values were approximately 79% and 70%. Most expanded thyroid clonotypes with frequency above 0.001 were also detected in blood, suggesting blood repertoires may reflect the thyroid immune response. In validation, the model predicted ophthalmopathy progression with about 70% sensitivity and about 77% specificity; roughly eleven predicted patients were CT-confirmed with GO in a median of roughly 6.8 months.

Patients with ophthalmopathy had moderately to severely active disease, with a Clinical Activity Score of 3 or more, a NOSPECS grade of 4 or more, and a disease duration of less than 3 months. Patients with other autoimmune diseases, uncontrolled infections, pregnancy or lactation were excluded. Clinical symptoms, serum thyroxine, TRAb, thyroid ultrasound and orbital computed tomography formed the basis of the diagnosis. PBMCs were isolated from about 9.2 ml of fresh peripheral blood by Ficoll-Paque density gradient centrifugation. Trizol reagent was used to extract the total RNA, and its quality was then checked on an Agilent 2100 Bioanalyzer. Details on this clonotype: Its specific antigen is unknown. The input lacks base qualities; no much larger clone sits a single base away.

V loses 6 bases at its end and J loses 1 base; junction bases beyond the gene matches: 7. From the germline V gene, CDR1 is MNHNS and CDR2 is SASEGT. Taken from cysteine to phenylalanine, the CDR3 has 15 residues. Solely the CDR3 DNA is kept, with 45 bases framed from the first base. For repertoire sequencing, TCR beta CDR3 regions were amplified from RNA transcripts. HTBI primers and the Qiagen OneStep RT-PCR kit were used in a first-round RT-PCR, which was followed by a second-round multiplex PCR, size selection and purification. Libraries were sequenced on an Illumina HiSeq2000 using paired-end 100 bp reads. As for the authors' bioinformatics: SOAPnuke was used to process the reads, throwing out any read that had adapters, had uncalled bases, had a mean Phred below 15, or lacked an exact constant-primer or identifier match. COPE v1.2.5 was used to merge high-quality paired reads. Each unique nucleotide sequence was defined as a clonotype, and clonotypes were aligned to IMGT TRB V, D and J references with MiTCR v1.1. The analysis was limited to V-J combinations with a frequency above 0.0001, which together covered about 99% of repertoires. For each V-J combination, a TCR clonal expansion and chaos score was defined as the ratio of F50 clonal expansion to chaos observed in the TCRdist matrix. Welch's t-statistics and random forest were used to reduce features to about a dozen V-J combinations, which were fed into a naive Bayes classifier. Thyroid-blood repertoire similarity was quantified with the Morisita-Horn index. Clones were called with MiXCR by TCRdb after fastp trimmed the public reads at Q25, and only in-frame beta chains were retained. Each record represents a unique CDR3 protein, reported with the most common genes and DNA among its rows. These V and J calls derive from TCRdb rather than the authors' analysis. In this sample the table shows 450,000 or so distinct CDR3 sequences, about 15% of which occur a single time. Over 8% of the sample comes from the top ten.

Sequencing used blood. This chain joins TRBV6-1 to TRBJ2-5; 8 nucleotides in the junction match TRBD2. This sequence originates from a woman aged 25 to 39 with Graves' ophthalmopathy. Donor details come from another sample of the same person, matched by shared clones. For the CDR3, the sequence is CASRSSGGTQETQYF. The DNA sequence is as follows: TGTGCCAGCAGATCTTCGGGGGGGACCCAAGAGACCCAGTACTTC.